Listed here are 17 T cell receptor beta chains from one sample, sequenced in a study of blood T cell repertoires in COVID-19. Assay: immunoSEQ multiplex PCR; the TCRdb copy retains only in-frame clones and omits some. The sample records approximately 52,000 clones, 75% to 90% being singletons. Input material: peripheral blood. The source is a man in his 60s with acute or convalescent COVID-19.

The chain recombines TRBV2 with TRBJ2-3; weak D call: TRBD1 (5 bases). Germline V gene lookup returns CDR1 SNHLY and CDR2 FYNNEI. Trimming removed 10 bases at V and 2 bases at J, with 19 bases between. The CDR3 is 15 residues long. The CDR3 bases are TGTGCCATCCTCGAGGCAGGGCTGAACACAGATACGCAGTATTTT. Its protein is CAILEAGLNTDTQYF.

The rearrangement uses TRBV11-2 and TRBJ1-1, with a tentative D call TRBD1 (5 bases). This CDR3 has 15 amino acids. V lost 5 bases and J 0 bases, leaving 13 bases between the germline ends. From germline, CDR1 is SGHAT and CDR2 FQNNGV. CDR3 sequence reads: CASSQLRVVNTEAFF. DNA for the CDR3: TGTGCCAGCAGCCAACTCAGGGTAGTGAACACTGAAGCTTTCTTT.

The chain has TRBV29-1 and TRBJ1-6; TRBD1 might be the D (5 bases). Germline V gene sequence: CDR1 SQVTM, CDR2 ANQGSEA. V was trimmed by 4 bases and J by 6 bases, leaving 10 bases between them. The CDR3 covers 13 residues. CDR3 DNA: TGCAGCGTTGGGGAGGGGATTAATTCACCCCTCCACTTT. Its translation: CSVGEGINSPLHF.

The DNA of the CDR3 is TGTGCCAGCAGCAAGGCCGGGACTAGCGGCTACGAGCAGTACTTC. Protein: CASSKAGTSGYEQYF. The chain recombines TRBV28 with TRBJ2-7, with 11 bases lining up with TRBD2. The CDR3 is made up of 15 amino acids. Germline V gene data show CDR1 as MDHEN and CDR2 as SYDVKM. Trimming cost V 6 bases and J 3 bases; bases outside gene matches: 7.

The chain uses TRBV10-3 and TRBJ1-3, with TRBD1 matching 11 bases. The CDR3 loop spans 17 amino acids. Germline V gene data show CDR1 as ENHRY and CDR2 as SYGVKD. Trimming at V came to 9 bases and at J to 0 bases, leaving 10 bases not matched to a gene. The CDR3 DNA follows: TGTGCCATTAGGACAGGGGGCCTGAAGAGCTCTGGAAACACCATATATTTT. Translation: CAIRTGGLKSSGNTIYF.

J is TRBJ2-7 and V is TRBV28; 7 bases are a match to TRBD2. CDR1 and CDR2 from the germline V gene are MDHEN and SYDVKM. CDR3 length: 14 residues. The junction had 10 bases not matched to a gene; V was cut back by 7 bases and J by 4 bases. The CDR3 spells CASTPAGESYEQYF. Here the CDR3 DNA reads TGTGCCAGCACTCCGGCGGGGGAATCGTACGAGCAGTACTTC.

This clone appeared once. The rearrangement joins TRBV2 to TRBJ1-2; TRBD1 matches at 8 bases. The CDR3 length is 13 residues. Per germline, CDR1 SNHLY and CDR2 FYNNEI. V shed 7 bases, J shed 4 bases, and the junction held 5 bases outside the gene matches. CDR3 coding DNA: TGTGCCAGCAACTTTGGGACAGGCTATGGCTACACCTTC. It translates to CASNFGTGYGYTF.

V gene TRBV7-9 combines with J gene TRBJ2-1; 7 bases are shared with TRBD2. The trim removed 4 bases at V and 7 bases at J, leaving 13 bases unmatched. Per the germline V gene, CDR1 is SEHNR and CDR2 is FQNEAQ (reference sequence). The CDR3 length is 16 residues. The CDR3 coding sequence is TGTGCCAGCAGCTCGCCACGGGAGGCGTTATTAAATGAGCAGTTCTTC. Protein: CASSSPREALLNEQFF.

This clone was recorded once. This chain joins TRBV4-3 and TRBJ1-5; D is uncertain. The germline V gene encodes CDR1 LGHNA and CDR2 YSLEER. V was cut by 0 bases and J by 0 bases, with 18 bases left in between. This CDR3 spans 19 amino acids. The chain's CDR3 is CASSQDPPRSSYSNQPQHF. In DNA form, the CDR3 reads TGCGCCAGCAGCCAAGATCCCCCACGGAGCTCCTATAGCAATCAGCCCCAGCATTTT.

The chain is built from TRBV11-2 and TRBJ2-3; D uncertain. Germline V gene sequence: CDR1 SGHAT, CDR2 FQNNGV. V was cut by 2 bases and J by 2 bases, with 5 bases left in between. The CDR3 is 13 residues long. The DNA of the CDR3 is TGTGCCAGCAGCTTACCTGTCACAGATACGCAGTATTTT. It translates to CASSLPVTDTQYF.

This clone was seen more than once but under ten times. The chain uses TRBV3-1 (or the pseudogene TRBV3-2) and TRBJ1-2, with a possible D match to TRBD1 (5 bases). Deletions cut 2 bases from V and 3 bases from J, with 13 bases between. This CDR3 spans 15 amino acids. CDR1 is LGHDT and CDR2 is YNNKEL in the germline V gene (reference sequence). DNA for the CDR3: TGTGCCAGCAGCCAACGACAGTCTGGCCACTATGGCTACACCTTC. Amino acid sequence: CASSQRQSGHYGYTF.

The rearrangement joins TRBV10-3 to TRBJ1-3, with D perhaps matching TRBD1 (5 bases). Trimming pared 5 bases from V and 1 base from J, leaving 15 bases between. The CDR3 has 16 residues. CDR1 and CDR2 (germline): ENHRY, SYGVKD. The CDR3: CAISQRGDRSGNTIYF. CDR3 bases: TGTGCCATCAGTCAGAGAGGAGACAGATCTGGAAACACCATATATTTT.

The J gene is TRBJ2-3, the V gene TRBV2; 14 nucleotides align to TRBD2. V was clipped by 6 bases and J by 6 bases; unmatched bases: 8. The CDR3 contains 16 residues. Germline V lookup: CDR1 SNHLY, CDR2 FYNNEI. CDR3 DNA: TGTGCCAGCAGAGACGGGACTAGCGGGAGATTTGATACGCAGTATTTT. Amino acid sequence: CASRDGTSGRFDTQYF.

V usage is TRBV11-1 and J usage is TRBJ1-1; D is ambiguous. Germline assignment: CDR1 SGHAT and CDR2 FQDESV (reference sequence). The CDR3 length is 13 residues. V lost 4 bases and J lost 1, with 7 bases in between. The CDR3 DNA reads TGTGCCAGCAGCTCCCGAGGGAACACTGAAGCTTTCTTT. Protein sequence: CASSSRGNTEAFF.

The chain is built from TRBV7-8 and TRBJ1-5; TRBD1 is a possible D gene (6 bases). CDR1 is SGHVS and CDR2 is FQNEAQ in the germline V gene. Trimming took off 1 base at V and 7 bases at J, with 14 bases between the two ends. The length of the CDR3 is 15 residues. The CDR3 DNA reads as TGTGCCAGCAGCTTAGGGCGGGGGGGCTGGCAGCCCCAGCATTTT. Residues: CASSLGRGGWQPQHF.

The V and J genes are TRBV20-1 and TRBJ1-1; D is perhaps TRBD1 (5 bases). The CDR3 runs 11 residues. V dropped 7 bases and J dropped 6 bases, with 12 bases sitting between them. Germline CDR1 reads DFQATT; CDR2 reads SNEGSKA (reference sequence). DNA of the CDR3: TGCAGTGTCCGGGACTGGTCTGAAGCTTTCTTT. Encoded protein: CSVRDWSEAFF.

The rearrangement joins TRBV9 to TRBJ2-7, with D possibly being TRBD2 (5 bases). V gave up 0 bases and J gave up 0 bases, with 13 bases separating them. The length of the CDR3 is 16 residues. Germline assignment: CDR1 SGDLS and CDR2 YYNGEE. The CDR3 sequence is CASSVGPPGSSYEQYF. The DNA of the CDR3 is TGTGCCAGCAGCGTAGGCCCCCCGGGGAGCTCCTACGAGCAGTACTTC.